A single sample is the source of the 29 T cell receptor beta chains below, sequenced in a study of cytomegalovirus exposure and HLA in healthy donors. Sequencing used immunoSEQ multiplex PCR; TCRdb keeps in-frame clones, though not all of them. This sample has 100,000 to 150,000 clones, with about 88% found just once. Specimen: PBMCs. The receptors originated from a young woman in good health and CMV-seronegative.

The table lists this clone with a count of one. The V call is TRBV5-1, the J call TRBJ2-5; 9 positions match TRBD2. This CDR3 is built from 15 residues. J lost 3 bases, V lost 2 bases, and 5 bases had no gene match. Germline CDR1 reads SGHRS; CDR2 reads YFSETQ. The CDR3 region is CASSFSGLAKETQYF. In nucleotides, the CDR3 is TGCGCCAGCAGCTTTTCGGGACTAGCAAAAGAGACCCAGTACTTC.

The chain is built from TRBV28 and TRBJ1-2, with D unresolved. V was cut by 7 bases and J by 2 bases, with 17 bases left in between. Germline V lookup: CDR1 MDHEN, CDR2 SYDVKM. The length of the CDR3 is 15 residues. The CDR3 reads CASISPTGGNYGYTF. CDR3 nucleotide sequence: TGTGCCAGCATTTCCCCCACCGGAGGGAACTATGGCTACACCTTC.

The chain recombines TRBV5-6 with TRBJ1-6; D is ambiguous. The germline V and J ends were trimmed by 0 bases and 6 bases, with 7 bases remaining between them. There are 14 residues in the CDR3. The germline CDR1 and CDR2 sequences are SGHDT and YYEEEE. Here the CDR3 DNA reads TGTGCCAGCAGCTTGGAACTGCCTAATTCACCCCTCCACTTT. This gives the protein CASSLELPNSPLHF.

CDR3 sequence reads: CASTPYPQQGADEQFF. The DNA of the CDR3 is TGTGCCAGCACCCCGTACCCCCAGCAGGGGGCCGATGAGCAGTTCTTC. This chain joins TRBV27 and TRBJ2-1; 8 nucleotides agree with TRBD1. The germline V gene encodes CDR1 MNHEY and CDR2 SMNVEV (reference sequence). The CDR3 contains 16 residues. V trimming: 7 bases; J trimming: 8 bases; junction bases outside the gene matches: 16.

The chain uses TRBV5-1 and TRBJ1-1, with 7 bases lining up with TRBD1. There are 16 residues in the CDR3. Germline loops: CDR1 SGHRS, CDR2 YFSETQ. V was clipped by 3 bases and J by 4 bases; unmatched bases: 12. The CDR3 nucleotides read TGCGCCAGCAGCTCTACTACAGGGGTGGGCGTCACTGAAGCTTTCTTT. It encodes CASSSTTGVGVTEAFF. Full variable domain (outside the CDR3, taken from reference TRBV5-1 and TRBJ1-1): KAGVTQTPRYLIKTRGQQVTLSCSPISGHRSVSWYQQTPGQGLQFLFEYFSETQRNKGNFPGRFSGRQFSNSRSEMNVSTLELGDSALYLCASSSTTGVGVTEAFFGQGTRLTVV.

This clone has only one observation. The J gene is TRBJ1-5, the V gene TRBV2; D might be TRBD1 (6 bases). Germline V lookup: CDR1 SNHLY, CDR2 FYNNEI. The V gene lost 8 bases and the J gene lost 0 bases, with 14 bases spanning the gap. This CDR3 has 15 residues. The CDR3 region has the DNA TGTGCCAGCGGGCTGACAGGTTATAGCAATCAGCCCCAGCATTTT. Protein sequence: CASGLTGYSNQPQHF.

The chain recombines TRBV9 with TRBJ2-3; D remains unclear. This CDR3 comprises 14 residues. Looked up from germline, CDR1 is SGDLS and CDR2 is YYNGEE. V was cut by 4 bases and J by 0 bases, with 9 bases left in between. CDR3 residues: CASSSPVSTDTQYF. The CDR3 region has the DNA TGTGCCAGCAGCTCCCCTGTTAGCACAGATACGCAGTATTTT.

The CDR3 DNA reads as TGTGCCAGCAGCCCCCCAGGGATTAGGGAAAAACTGTTTTTT. Its protein product is CASSPPGIREKLFF. The chain links TRBV7-8 to TRBJ1-4, with D possibly matching TRBD1 (5 bases). The length of the CDR3 is 14 residues. The V end was cut by 5 bases, the J end by 8 bases, with 15 bases between. CDR1 and CDR2 from the germline V gene are SGHVS and FQNEAQ.

The chain couples TRBV7-8 to TRBJ1-2; D is unresolved. The germline V gene encodes CDR1 SGHVS and CDR2 FQNEAQ. V was shortened by 2 bases and J by 8 bases, with 6 bases between the two germline ends. CDR3 length: 11 amino acids. CDR3 sequence (DNA): TGTGCCAGCAGCTTACCTCCCGGCTACACCTTC. This encodes CASSLPPGYTF. Drawing the rest from reference TRBV7-8 and TRBJ1-2, the complete variable domain is GAGVSQSPRYKVAKRGQDVALRCDPISGHVSLFWYQQALGQGPEFLTYFQNEAQLDKSGLPSDRFFAERPEGSVSTLKIQRTQQEDSAVYLCASSLPPGYTFGSGTRLTVV.

The chain has TRBV11-2 and TRBJ1-3, with D perhaps matching TRBD1 (5 bases). CDR1 is SGHAT, CDR2 FQNNGV, per germline. There are 17 residues in the CDR3. The V gene lost 1 base and the J gene lost 0 bases, with 13 bases spanning the gap. The CDR3 is CASSLGWGLNSGNTIYF. CDR3 nucleotides: TGTGCCAGCAGCTTAGGATGGGGACTAAACTCTGGAAACACCATATATTTT.

The chain recombines TRBV28 with TRBJ1-6; no clear D. CDR3 size: 14 residues. The germline V gene has CDR1 MDHEN and CDR2 SYDVKM. The V and J ends lost 1 base and 11 bases respectively, with 12 bases between them. The CDR3 loop reads CASSLFKGGTPLHF. The CDR3, as DNA: TGTGCCAGCAGTTTATTTAAGGGAGGAACACCCCTCCACTTT.

The chain combines TRBV14 with TRBJ2-1, with a tentative D call TRBD1 (5 bases). V was cut by 0 bases and J by 6 bases, with 12 bases left in between. Germline V CDR1 and CDR2: SGHDN, FVKESK. This CDR3 has 15 residues. Here the CDR3 reads CASSQDSYRINEQFF. The CDR3 DNA reads as TGTGCCAGCAGCCAAGATTCGTACAGGATCAATGAGCAGTTCTTC.

With regard to this clone: Mismatch with germline at one junction end may stem from a read error. The rearrangement uses TRBV2 and TRBJ2-5, with D possibly being TRBD1 (6 bases). Germline V lookup: CDR1 SNHLY, CDR2 FYNNEI. The CDR3 contains 12 residues. The CDR3 here is CASSSGGEIQYF. The CDR3 bases are TGTGCCAGCAGTTCTGGGGGCGAGATCCAGTACTTC.

The chain is built from TRBV5-6 and TRBJ2-1, with D maybe TRBD2 (5 bases). The germline CDR1 and CDR2 sequences are SGHDT and YYEEEE. The CDR3 totals 12 residues. V was clipped by 5 bases and J by 7 bases, with 10 bases between them. CDR3 DNA sequence: TGTGCCAGCAGGGGGAGCGAAAATGAGCAGTTCTTC. Residues: CASRGSENEQFF.

The rearrangement uses TRBV30 and TRBJ2-1; 9 bases fit TRBD2. The CDR3 is made up of 15 amino acids. V dropped 0 bases and J dropped 6; count of bases not matched to a gene: 6. From germline, CDR1 is GTSNPN and CDR2 SVGIG (reference sequence). In DNA form, the CDR3 reads TGTGCCTGGAGTGTCGGTCTAGCGGGGAGCAATGAGCAGTTCTTC. Residues: CAWSVGLAGSNEQFF.

This chain uses TRBV29-1 with TRBJ2-7, with D unclear. Germline V gene sequence: CDR1 SQVTM, CDR2 ANQGSEA. The CDR3 extends over 13 amino acids. V was trimmed by 1 base and J by 3 bases, leaving 10 bases between them. DNA of the CDR3: TGCAGCGTTGAAGGGGCACCGGACTACGAGCAGTACTTC. It yields the protein CSVEGAPDYEQYF.

This chain joins TRBV27 and TRBJ2-5, with D tentatively TRBD1 (5 bases). The CDR3 spans 14 residues. The V end was cut by 3 bases, the J end by 2 bases, with 10 bases between. CDR1 and CDR2 from the germline V gene are MNHEY and SMNVEV (reference sequence). The CDR3 bases are TGTGCCAGCAGTTTGAACAGGCTACAAGAGACCCAGTACTTC. Translation: CASSLNRLQETQYF.

The chain combines TRBV18 with TRBJ1-6, with a weak D call TRBD1 (5 bases). Germline V gives CDR1 KGHSH, CDR2 LQKENI. CDR3 size: 17 residues. Trimming pared 5 bases from V and 5 bases from J, leaving 19 bases between. CDR3 sequence: CASSSNPDRGNNSPLHF. The CDR3 DNA reads TGTGCCAGCTCATCGAATCCCGATAGGGGCAATAATTCACCCCTCCACTTT.

The CDR3 region is CASSAGLAPYNEQFF. The DNA of the CDR3 is TGTGCCAGCAGCGCGGGACTAGCGCCGTACAATGAGCAGTTCTTC. The chain couples TRBV7-2 to TRBJ2-1; 10 positions match TRBD2. The CDR3 length is 15 residues. V was clipped by 5 bases and J by 4 bases; unmatched bases: 5. From germline, CDR1 is SGHTA and CDR2 FQGNSA.

This clone was found a few times. In nucleotides, the CDR3 is TGTGCCAGCAGTGGGGGACAGGGGGTCGCTCAGCCCCAGCATTTT. Its translation: CASSGGQGVAQPQHF. The rearrangement uses TRBV2 and TRBJ1-5; TRBD1 matches at 11 bases. Germline V gene lookup returns CDR1 SNHLY and CDR2 FYNNEI. This CDR3 is 15 amino acids long. Trimming at V came to 4 bases and at J to 6 bases, leaving 5 bases not matched to a gene.

This chain joins TRBV5-5 and TRBJ1-2, with D unclear. The ends were cut back, 2 bases at V and 4 bases at J, with 21 bases in the middle. The CDR3 covers 17 residues. Germline V gene data show CDR1 as SGHKS and CDR2 as YYEKEE (reference sequence). CDR3 loop: CASSFDGPTSTLYGYTF. Here the CDR3 DNA reads TGTGCCAGCAGCTTCGATGGGCCCACCTCTACGCTCTATGGCTACACCTTC.

The J gene is TRBJ1-1, the V gene TRBV19; D remains ambiguous. The V gene's germline CDR1 is LNHDA and CDR2 SQIVND (reference sequence). The CDR3 is made up of 13 amino acids. V lost 8 bases, J lost 4 bases, and 14 bases lay in between. The CDR3 protein is CASSRQEGTEAFF. The CDR3 nucleotides read TGTGCCAGTTCTAGGCAGGAGGGCACTGAAGCTTTCTTT.

The chain uses TRBV6-1 and TRBJ2-3; D call uncertain. Germline CDR1 and CDR2: MNHNS and SASEGT. The ends were cut back, 6 bases at V and 8 bases at J, with 12 bases in the middle. CDR3 length: 12 amino acids. The CDR3: CASRFDGGTQYF. The DNA of the CDR3 is TGTGCCAGCAGATTCGACGGCGGTACGCAGTATTTT.

The V and J genes are TRBV30 and TRBJ1-1, with 8 bases that match TRBD1. V lost 0 bases and J lost 2; bases outside the gene matches: 11. CDR3 length: 17 amino acids. Germline CDR1 and CDR2: GTSNPN and SVGIG (reference sequence). Here the CDR3 DNA reads TGTGCCTGGAGTGTAAAGACAGGGGCCGCGTTAAACACTGAAGCTTTCTTT. It yields the protein CAWSVKTGAALNTEAFF.

The rearrangement links TRBV6-1 to TRBJ1-2; TRBD1 might be the D (5 bases). The germline V and J ends were trimmed by 0 bases and 4 bases, with 12 bases remaining between them. The CDR3 is 15 residues long. Germline V gene sequence: CDR1 MNHNS, CDR2 SASEGT. The CDR3 spells CASSEAWTGGYGYTF. Here the CDR3 DNA reads TGTGCCAGCAGTGAAGCCTGGACGGGGGGCTATGGCTACACCTTC.

V is TRBV25-1 and J is TRBJ2-7; D not resolved. Trimming removed 6 bases from V and 2 bases from J, with 17 bases in between. The germline V gene has CDR1 MGHDK and CDR2 SYGVNS. The CDR3 has 15 amino acids. The chain's CDR3 is CASSPLYSPTYEQYF. CDR3 coding DNA: TGTGCCAGCAGCCCCCTATATTCTCCGACCTACGAGCAGTACTTC.

The chain combines TRBV5-4 with TRBJ1-1; D is uncertain. V was pared by 3 bases and J by 0 bases, with 12 bases between. Germline loops: CDR1 SGHNT, CDR2 YYREEE (reference sequence). There are 15 residues in the CDR3. CDR3 sequence: CASSSVEELNTEAFF. CDR3 sequence (DNA): TGTGCCAGCAGCTCGGTGGAGGAGCTGAACACTGAAGCTTTCTTT.

V usage is TRBV27 and J usage is TRBJ2-3; D gene uncertain. CDR3 length equals 15 residues. The V gene's germline CDR1 is MNHEY and CDR2 SMNVEV (reference sequence). V lost 5 bases to trimming and J lost 1 base, with 13 bases between them. CDR3 sequence reads: CASSLPAAGTDTQYF. The CDR3, as DNA: TGTGCCAGCAGTCTGCCGGCCGCGGGCACAGATACGCAGTATTTT.

V and J are TRBV5-5 and TRBJ2-1; 12 bases line up with TRBD2. The CDR3 is 14 amino acids. From germline, CDR1 is SGHKS and CDR2 YYEKEE (reference sequence). V trimming: 4 bases; J trimming: 4 bases; junction bases outside the gene matches: 0. CDR3 sequence reads: CASSGLAGYNEQFF. The CDR3 nucleotides read TGTGCCAGCAGCGGACTAGCGGGGTACAATGAGCAGTTCTTC.